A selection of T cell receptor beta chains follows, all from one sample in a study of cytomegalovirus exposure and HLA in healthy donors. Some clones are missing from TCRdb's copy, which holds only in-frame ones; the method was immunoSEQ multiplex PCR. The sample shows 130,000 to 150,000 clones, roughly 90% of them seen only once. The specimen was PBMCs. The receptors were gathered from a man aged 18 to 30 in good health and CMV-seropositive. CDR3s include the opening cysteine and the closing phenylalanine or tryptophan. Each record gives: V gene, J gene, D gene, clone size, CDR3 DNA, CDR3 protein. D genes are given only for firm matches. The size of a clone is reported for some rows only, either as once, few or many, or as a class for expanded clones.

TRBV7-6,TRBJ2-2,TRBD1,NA,TGTGCCAGCAGCCGGAGACAGGGCACCGGGGAGCTGTTTTTT,CASSRRQGTGELFF
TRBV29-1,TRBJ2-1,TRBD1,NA,TGCAGCGTCCCGGAGACAGGGGGCGCGATCTTC,CSVPETGGAIF
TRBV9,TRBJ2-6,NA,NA,TGTGCCAGCAGCGTAGTCCTCTCTGGGGCCAACGTCCTGACTTTC,CASSVVLSGANVLTF
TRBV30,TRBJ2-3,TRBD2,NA,TGTGCCTGGAGGCTGAGCGGGAGTGCAGATACGCAGTATTTT,CAWRLSGSADTQYF
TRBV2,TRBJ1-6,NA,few,TGTGCCAGCAGTGGGGACTTAAATTCACCCCTCCACTTT,CASSGDLNSPLHF
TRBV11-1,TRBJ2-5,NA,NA,TGTGCCAGCAGCTCCCTTGGGGGAGGGGGAGAGACCCAGTACTTC,CASSSLGGGGETQYF
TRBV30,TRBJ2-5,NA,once,TGTGCCTGGTCCCCCCAACGGCGGGAGACCCAGTACTTC,CAWSPQRRETQYF
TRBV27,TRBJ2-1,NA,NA,TGTGCCAGCAGTTTCTACTCCTACAATGAGCAGTTCTTC,CASSFYSYNEQFF
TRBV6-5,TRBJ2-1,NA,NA,TGTGCCAGCAGTTACAATAGTGGGAGCTCCTACAATGAGCAGTTCTTC,CASSYNSGSSYNEQFF
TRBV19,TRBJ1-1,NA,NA,TGTGCCAGTAGTATGGGGCTAATGAACACTGAAGCTTTCTTT,CASSMGLMNTEAFF
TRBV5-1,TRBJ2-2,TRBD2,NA,TGCGCCAGCAGCTTGGGAGTAGCGGGGGGTTACACCGGGGAGCTGTTTTTT,CASSLGVAGGYTGELFF
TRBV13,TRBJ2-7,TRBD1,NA,TGTGCCAGCAGTCAACGGTACAGGGGGCTCTACGAGCAGTACTTC,CASSQRYRGLYEQYF
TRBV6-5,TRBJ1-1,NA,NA,TGTGCCAGCAGTTACCGTAGTGGGAACACTGAAGCTTTCTTT,CASSYRSGNTEAFF
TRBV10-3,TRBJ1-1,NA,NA,TGTGCCATCAGTGAGCCGGGACAAGCTAACACTGAAGCTTTCTTT,CAISEPGQANTEAFF
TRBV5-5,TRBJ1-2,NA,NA,TGTGCCAGCAGCTTGGGCGGACAGAAGTATGGCTACACCTTC,CASSLGGQKYGYTF
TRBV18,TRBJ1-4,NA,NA,TGTGCCAGCTCACCCCCCCGGGTATTTAATGAAAAACTGTTTTTT,CASSPPRVFNEKLFF
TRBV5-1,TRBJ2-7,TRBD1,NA,TGCGCCAGCAGCTTGGGACAGGGGTTCTACGAGCAGTACTTC,CASSLGQGFYEQYF
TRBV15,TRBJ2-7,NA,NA,TGTGCCACCAGCAGAGCACAAGAGGCGGGCGAGCAGTACTTC,CATSRAQEAGEQYF
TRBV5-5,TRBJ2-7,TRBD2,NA,TGTGCCAGCAGCTTGGCGGCGGGAGGGAGGTACGAGCAGTACTTC,CASSLAAGGRYEQYF
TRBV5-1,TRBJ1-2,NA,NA,TGCGCCAGCAGGCGGGACTCTCAAAGTGGCTACACCTTC,CASRRDSQSGYTF
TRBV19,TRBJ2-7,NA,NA,TGTGCCAGTAGTGGGGCAGTTTACGAGCAGTACTTC,CASSGAVYEQYF
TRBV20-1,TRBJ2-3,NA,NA,TGCAGTGCTCAAGCCGGAGATACGCAGTATTTT,CSAQAGDTQYF
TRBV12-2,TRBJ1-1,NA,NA,TGTGCAAGTCGCTTAAATCAGGAATCTGAAGCTTTCTTT,CASRLNQESEAFF
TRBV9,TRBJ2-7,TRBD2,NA,TGTGCCAGCAGCCCCCGGGGAGCGGGGGGTTACGAGCAGTACTTC,CASSPRGAGGYEQYF
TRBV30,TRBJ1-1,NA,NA,TGTGCCTGGAAAGTCGGGGGGACTGAAGCTTTCTTT,CAWKVGGTEAFF
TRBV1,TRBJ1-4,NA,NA,TGCACCAGCAGCCAAGGACCGACAGCAACTAATGAAAAACTGTTTTTT,CTSSQGPTATNEKLFF
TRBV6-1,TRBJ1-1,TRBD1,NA,TGTGCCAGCAGTGATTTGACAGGGGGCTTGTACACTGAAGCTTTCTTT,CASSDLTGGLYTEAFF
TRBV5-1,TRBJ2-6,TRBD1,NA,TGCGCCAGCAGCGCAGAGACAGGGCCTGGGGCCAACGTCCTGACTTTC,CASSAETGPGANVLTF
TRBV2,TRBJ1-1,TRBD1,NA,TGTGCCAGCAGTCCCTCCGGGACAGGGGTACAAATTGAAGCTTTCTTT,CASSPSGTGVQIEAFF
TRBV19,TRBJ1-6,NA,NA,TGTGCCAGTAGATATAGCTCCTATAATTCACCCCTCCACTTT,CASRYSSYNSPLHF
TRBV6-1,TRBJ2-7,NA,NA,TGTGCCAGCAGAACAGTCCGATACGAGCAGTACTTC,CASRTVRYEQYF
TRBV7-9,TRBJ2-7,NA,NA,TGTGCCAGCAGCCCGGGGTCCTACGAGCAGTACTTC,CASSPGSYEQYF
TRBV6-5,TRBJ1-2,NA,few,TGTGCCAGCAGTTACGGTCAGGGTCGGTACTACACCTTC,CASSYGQGRYYTF
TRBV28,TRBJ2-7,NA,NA,TGTGCCAGCAGTTTACAGGGCCCCTACGAGCAGTACTTC,CASSLQGPYEQYF
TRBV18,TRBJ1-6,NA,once,TGTGCCAGCTCACCAGCGGGTAATTCACCCCTCCACTTT,CASSPAGNSPLHF
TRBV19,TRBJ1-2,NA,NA,TGTGCCAGTCGGGGCCGGGGGAGAGGCTACACCTTC,CASRGRGRGYTF
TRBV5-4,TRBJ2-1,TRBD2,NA,TGTGCCAGCAGCCTTGGACTAGCGGGGGGGCCCGATGAGCAGTTCTTC,CASSLGLAGGPDEQFF
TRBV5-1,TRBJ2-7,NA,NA,TGCGCCAGCAGCCCCACAGTTGCGTCCTACGAGCAGTACTTC,CASSPTVASYEQYF
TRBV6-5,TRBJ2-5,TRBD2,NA,TGTGCCAGCAGTCCACCGGGACTAGAGGGTGTGACCCAGTACTTC,CASSPPGLEGVTQYF
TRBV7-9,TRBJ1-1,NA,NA,TGTGCCAGCGTTCCCCAGGCAGTGAACACTGAAGCTTTCTTT,CASVPQAVNTEAFF
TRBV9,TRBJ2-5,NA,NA,TGTGCCAGCAGCCCCACTGGGGCGTACCAAGAGACCCAGTACTTC,CASSPTGAYQETQYF
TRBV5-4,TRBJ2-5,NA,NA,TGTGCCAGCAGCTTAATAGCGGCCCAAGAGACCCAGTACTTC,CASSLIAAQETQYF
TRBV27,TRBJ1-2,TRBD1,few,TGTGCCAGCAGTTACGTCGGACAGGGGTCATATGGCTACACCTTC,CASSYVGQGSYGYTF
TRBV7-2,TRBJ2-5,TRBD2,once,TGTGCCAGCAGTTACGGACTAGCCGGCCAAGAGACCCAGTACTTC,CASSYGLAGQETQYF
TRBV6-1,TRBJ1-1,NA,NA,TGTGCCAGCAGTCTAGAAGGCACTGAAGCTTTCTTT,CASSLEGTEAFF
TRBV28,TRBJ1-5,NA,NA,TGTGCCAGCAGTTTCGGGGGTCAGCCCCAGCATTTT,CASSFGGQPQHF
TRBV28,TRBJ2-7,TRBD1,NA,TGTGCCAGCTCTACCGGGACAGGCGTGTACGAGCAGTACTTC,CASSTGTGVYEQYF
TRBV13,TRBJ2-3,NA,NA,TGTGCCAGCAGCTATCGAAGGACTAGCACAGATACGCAGTATTTT,CASSYRRTSTDTQYF
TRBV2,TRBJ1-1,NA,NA,TGTGCCAGCAGCCAACAGGGAGCTGAAGCTTTCTTT,CASSQQGAEAFF
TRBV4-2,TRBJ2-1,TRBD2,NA,TGTGCCAGCAGCCAAGATAGGGCGGGAGGGCCTCTGGATGAGCAGTTCTTC,CASSQDRAGGPLDEQFF